The next 6 T cell receptor beta chains were all read from a single sample in a study of beta chain features in type 1 diabetes. Expressed TCRB transcripts were sequenced, since all the RNA that had been isolated was reverse transcribed. Only in-frame clones appear in the TCRdb table, and some are missing; sequencing was by immunoSEQ multiplex PCR. The table shows some 410,000 clones, with about 14% occurring only once. What was sequenced was naive CD4+ T cells from blood. Receptors originate from a man aged 25-45 years in good health.

This clone came up a few times. The rearrangement joins TRBV18 to TRBJ1-1; possible D gene TRBD1, 5 bases. The V gene's germline CDR1 is KGHSH and CDR2 LQKENI. V was pared by 6 bases and J by 2 bases, with 13 bases between. The CDR3 is 14 residues long. The CDR3: CASSATTDNTEAFF. The CDR3 DNA is TGTGCCAGCTCGGCTACGACAGATAACACTGAAGCTTTCTTT.

This clone appeared many times. The same CDR3 can be traced to other DNA sequences in this sample. The chain is built from TRBV7-2 and TRBJ2-3; D remains unclear. V gave up 4 bases and J gave up 0 bases, with 8 bases separating them. In germline, CDR1 is SGHTA, CDR2 FQGNSA. The CDR3 extends over 14 amino acids. The CDR3 region is CASSSGVSTDTQYF. The DNA for the CDR3 is TGTGCCAGCAGCTCGGGCGTAAGCACAGATACGCAGTATTTT.

A word on this clone: A much larger clone differs by one base, so this may be a read error. The chain carries TRBV30 and TRBJ1-5, with 9 bases matching TRBD1. V trimming: 2 bases; J trimming: 4 bases; junction bases outside the gene matches: 3. This CDR3 has 14 amino acids. The germline V gene has CDR1 GTSNPN and CDR2 SVGIG (reference sequence). The CDR3 bases are TGTGCCTGGAGTTCCGGACAGGGGAATCAGCCCCAGCATTTT. This translates into CAWSSGQGNQPQHF.

The gene calls are TRBV7-2 and TRBJ2-3; no definite D call. The CDR3 extends over 16 amino acids. Per germline, CDR1 SGHTA and CDR2 FQGNSA. Trimming shortened V by 1 base and J by 6 bases, and 17 bases separated the two germline ends. The CDR3 sequence is CASSLGAVPKLDTQYF. CDR3 in DNA: TGTGCCAGCAGCTTAGGGGCGGTCCCCAAGTTGGATACGCAGTATTTT.

V gene TRBV4-3 combines with J gene TRBJ1-2; D uncertain. There are 13 residues in the CDR3. Germline V gene data show CDR1 as LGHNA and CDR2 as YSLEER. V was clipped by 0 bases and J by 5 bases, with 7 bases between them. The CDR3, as DNA: TGCGCCAGCAGCCAAGAACCCTTTTATGGCTACACCTTC. This codes for CASSQEPFYGYTF.

The V call is TRBV25-1, the J call TRBJ1-6; 8 bases fit TRBD1. The CDR3 has 16 residues. Trimming at V came to 5 bases and at J to 3 bases, leaving 6 bases not matched to a gene. Germline V lookup: CDR1 MGHDK, CDR2 SYGVNS. The CDR3 region is CASSPDRGSYNSPLHF. CDR3 nucleotide sequence: TGTGCCAGCAGTCCCGACAGGGGAAGCTATAATTCACCCCTCCACTTT.